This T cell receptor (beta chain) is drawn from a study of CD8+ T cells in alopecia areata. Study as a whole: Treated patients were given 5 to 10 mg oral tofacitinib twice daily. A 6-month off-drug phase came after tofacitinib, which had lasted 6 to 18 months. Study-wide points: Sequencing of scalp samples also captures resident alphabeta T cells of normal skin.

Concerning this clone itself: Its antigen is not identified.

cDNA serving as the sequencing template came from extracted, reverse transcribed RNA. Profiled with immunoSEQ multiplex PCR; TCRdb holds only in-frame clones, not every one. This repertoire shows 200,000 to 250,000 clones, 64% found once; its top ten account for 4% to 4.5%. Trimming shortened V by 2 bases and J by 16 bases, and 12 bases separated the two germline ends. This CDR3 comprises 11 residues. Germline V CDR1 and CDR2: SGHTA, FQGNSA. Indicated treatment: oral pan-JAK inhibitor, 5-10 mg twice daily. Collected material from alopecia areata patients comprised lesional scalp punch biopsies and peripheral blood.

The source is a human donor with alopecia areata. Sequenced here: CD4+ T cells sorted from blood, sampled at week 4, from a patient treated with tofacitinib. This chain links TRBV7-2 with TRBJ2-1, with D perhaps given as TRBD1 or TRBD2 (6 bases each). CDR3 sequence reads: CASSLTGAFFF. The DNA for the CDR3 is TGTGCCAGCAGCTTAACGGGGGCCTTCTTCTTC.